The rows below give T cell receptor beta chains drawn from one sample of a study of blood T cell repertoires in COVID-19. Measured with immunoSEQ multiplex PCR; TCRdb has only the in-frame clones, and not every one. Of about 50,000 clones listed, about 84% are singletons. The sequencing sample was made of peripheral blood. The receptors stem from a woman in her sixties or seventies with acute or convalescent COVID-19. CDR3s include the opening cysteine and the closing phenylalanine or tryptophan. The D gene is left open where the match is weak. The listing skips clone size in some rows; elsewhere it reads once, few, many or a size class.

>TRBV29-1|TRBJ1-2|.|TRBD1
CSTSDRVYGYTF
TGCAGCACTTCGGACAGGGTCTATGGCTACACCTTC
>TRBV18|TRBJ2-1|.|.
CASSTLASEQFF
TGTGCCAGCTCAACGTTAGCCAGCGAGCAGTTCTTC
>TRBV6-2/TRBV6-3|TRBJ2-1|.|.
CASSYSPSKSFF
TGTGCCAGCAGTTACTCTCCTAGCAAGTCGTTCTTC
>TRBV6-5|TRBJ1-6|.|TRBD1
CASNPTGENSPLHF
TGTGCCAGCAACCCCACAGGGGAAAATTCACCCCTCCACTTT
>TRBV10-3|TRBJ1-1|.|TRBD1
CAISATGGVLEAFF
TGTGCCATCAGTGCGACAGGGGGCGTCCTTGAAGCTTTCTTT
>TRBV5-1|TRBJ1-6|.|.
CASSLGQGNNSPLHF
TGCGCCAGCAGCTTGGGGCAGGGGAATAATTCACCCCTCCACTTT
>TRBV29-1|TRBJ2-5|.|TRBD2
CSVEAAGGGETQYF
TGCAGCGTTGAAGCTGCGGGGGGCGGGGAGACCCAGTACTTC
>TRBV5-4|TRBJ2-1|once|TRBD1
CASSLNRGDEQFF
TGTGCCAGCAGCTTGAACAGGGGCGATGAGCAGTTCTTC
>TRBV7-6|TRBJ2-1|.|TRBD2
CASSSGGLAVSYNEQFF
TGTGCCAGCAGCTCCGGGGGACTAGCCGTCTCCTACAATGAGCAGTTCTTC
>TRBV5-1|TRBJ2-7|.|.
CASSGTGSHEQYF
TGCGCCAGCAGCGGTACAGGGTCCCACGAGCAGTACTTC
>TRBV10-3|TRBJ2-3|.|TRBD2
CAISDLAGGRDTQYF
TGTGCCATCAGTGACCTAGCGGGGGGGCGAGATACGCAGTATTTT
>TRBV5-1|TRBJ2-5|.|.
CASSIGRLSQETQYF
TGCGCCAGCAGTATTGGGAGGCTGTCCCAAGAGACCCAGTACTTC
>TRBV3-1/TRBV3-2|TRBJ2-3|.|.
CASSQGRAQSTDTQYF
TGTGCCAGCAGCCAAGGGAGAGCCCAGTCCACAGATACGCAGTATTTT
>TRBV12-3/TRBV12-4|TRBJ1-1|.|.
CASVTNTEAFF
TGTGCCAGCGTAACTAACACTGAAGCTTTCTTT
>TRBV6-2/TRBV6-3|TRBJ2-2|.|TRBD2
CASSYSSGLAGARELFF
TGTGCCAGCAGTTACTCGAGTGGACTAGCGGGAGCCCGGGAGCTGTTTTTT
>TRBV12-1|TRBJ1-3|.|.
CASSPGRSGGTGHHSGNTIYF
TGTGCCAGCAGCCCTGGCCGTTCAGGGGGAACCGGACACCACTCTGGAAACACCATATATTTT
>TRBV19|TRBJ1-4|once|TRBD1
CASSIDPSPGGLDEKLFF
TGTGCCAGTAGTATAGATCCCTCGCCAGGGGGGTTGGACGAAAAACTGTTTTTT
>TRBV2|TRBJ1-2|few|.
CALYGYTF
TGTGCTCTATATGGCTACACCTTC
>TRBV20-1|TRBJ2-3|.|.
CSASAGPDTQYF
TGCAGTGCTAGTGCAGGTCCAGATACGCAGTATTTT
>TRBV28|TRBJ1-6|.|TRBD1
CASSFSDRDNSPLHF
TGTGCCAGCAGTTTCTCGGACAGGGACAATTCACCCCTCCACTTT
>TRBV7-9|TRBJ1-1|.|TRBD1
CASSARDRPNTEAFF
TGTGCCAGCAGCGCCCGGGACAGGCCGAACACTGAAGCTTTCTTT
>TRBV5-1|TRBJ2-7|few|TRBD2
CASSLQTSGAYEQYF
TGCGCCAGCAGCCTTCAAACTAGCGGGGCCTACGAGCAGTACTTC
>TRBV10-2|TRBJ2-1|.|.
CASNPRRRGEQFF
TGCGCCAGCAACCCTAGGAGGCGTGGTGAGCAGTTCTTC
>TRBV15|TRBJ2-1|few|TRBD2
CATSRARGGLYNEQFF
TGTGCCACCAGCAGAGCCCGGGGGGGCCTATACAATGAGCAGTTCTTC
>TRBV7-8|TRBJ1-5|.|.
CASSLDSLLRPQHF
TGTGCCAGCAGCTTGGACAGCTTGCTGAGGCCCCAGCATTTT
>TRBV5-1|TRBJ1-5|.|TRBD1
CASSRTGEGNQPQHF
TGCGCCAGCAGCCGGACAGGGGAGGGCAATCAGCCCCAGCATTTT
>TRBV5-5|TRBJ2-5|.|TRBD2
CASSPRWIGLVGSLGETQYF
TGTGCCAGCAGCCCACGCTGGATTGGACTAGTTGGAAGTTTAGGGGAGACCCAGTACTTC
>TRBV6-6|TRBJ1-1|.|TRBD1
CASWGQEAFF
TGTGCCAGCTGGGGACAGGAAGCTTTCTTT
>TRBV19|TRBJ2-1|.|.
CASSILSQGEQFF
TGTGCCAGTAGTATTCTCTCGCAGGGGGAGCAGTTCTTC